The 32 T cell receptor beta chains below come from one sample, sequenced in a study of early T cells in non-severe SARS-CoV-2 infection. TCRdb reprocessed the 5' RACE reads via MiXCR and lists one record per CDR3 protein. The sample has about 27,000 distinct CDR3 sequences, approximately 4% seen once. The sequenced sample consisted of whole blood. The receptors originated from an adult who was a healthcare worker with PCR-confirmed SARS-CoV-2 infection or an uninfected control (not recorded which).

By proportion, this clonotype is medium-sized. This chain joins TRBV20-1 and TRBJ2-3; 7 nucleotides agree with TRBD1. The CDR3 runs 11 residues. CDR1 is DFQATT, CDR2 SNEGSKA, per germline (reference sequence). The junction had 0 bases not matched to a gene; V was cut back by 5 bases and J by 4 bases. The CDR3 nucleotides read TGCAGTGCTGACAGGGCAGATACGCAGTATTTT. Amino acid sequence: CSADRADTQYF.

This clonotype showed up many times. The CDR3 sequence: CAISGVQGGEQYF. CDR3 DNA: TGTGCCATCAGTGGAGTACAGGGGGGCGAGCAGTACTTC. J is TRBJ2-7 and V is TRBV10-3; 8 nucleotides match TRBD1. CDR1 and CDR2 from the germline V gene are ENHRY and SYGVKD. V shed 4 bases, J shed 6 bases, and the junction held 5 bases outside the gene matches. The CDR3 is made up of 13 amino acids.

This clonotype occurred many times. The genes are TRBV9 and TRBJ2-5; possibly TRBD2 for D (5 bases). The germline gives CDR1 SGDLS, CDR2 YYNGEE. Trimming removed 4 bases from V and 2 bases from J, with 18 bases in between. The CDR3 contains 16 residues. The CDR3 is CASSPLARAKQETQYF. The CDR3 region has the DNA TGTGCCAGCAGCCCCTTAGCGAGGGCAAAACAAGAGACCCAGTACTTC.

This clonotype showed up many times. J is TRBJ2-6 and V is TRBV6-1; 10 bases match TRBD1. Trimming cost V 8 bases and J 2 bases; bases outside gene matches: 6. Per the germline V gene, CDR1 is MNHNS and CDR2 is SASEGT. The CDR3 spans 16 residues. The CDR3 nucleotides are TGTGCCAGCCGGAGACAGGGGGCCGCTGGGGCCAACGTCCTGACTTTC. It yields the protein CASRRQGAAGANVLTF.

This clonotype was seen repeatedly, ten times or more. This chain joins TRBV6-5 and TRBJ2-1; 7 positions match TRBD2. Unmatched junction bases numbered 18, after V lost 0 bases and J lost 10 bases. The V gene's germline CDR1 is MNHEY and CDR2 SVGAGI. The CDR3 runs to 18 residues. The CDR3 is CASSYSLGLAGDPWEQFF. The CDR3 nucleotides read TGTGCCAGCAGTTACTCGTTAGGATTGGCGGGAGACCCATGGGAGCAGTTCTTC.

This clonotype has a count of ten or more. The CDR3 DNA reads as TGTGCCAGCAGTGGATCCGGTGCCCTCCAAGAGACCCAGTACTTC. Its protein product is CASSGSGALQETQYF. This chain connects TRBV2 to TRBJ2-5; no firm D call. The ends were cut back, 4 bases at V and 1 base at J, with 13 bases in the middle. This CDR3 is built from 15 residues. Looked up from germline, CDR1 is SNHLY and CDR2 is FYNNEI.

This clonotype was picked up many times. V usage is TRBV24-1 and J usage is TRBJ2-1; D is unresolved. The germline V and J ends were trimmed by 9 bases and 7 bases, with 9 bases remaining between them. The germline CDR1 and CDR2 sequences are KGHDR and SFDVKD. The CDR3 contains 11 residues. The CDR3 DNA follows: TGTGCCACCTCGCTCGGGAATGAGCAGTTCTTC. This sequence encodes CATSLGNEQFF.

The sample holds many counts of this clonotype. The DNA of the CDR3 is TGTGCCAGCAGCGTCAGCACAGATACGCAGTATTTT. Amino acids: CASSVSTDTQYF. V is TRBV9 and J is TRBJ2-3; D gene unclear. Trimming removed 2 bases from V and 0 bases from J, with 1 base in between. The CDR3 is 12 residues long. The germline V gene encodes CDR1 SGDLS and CDR2 YYNGEE.

Ten or more counts support this clonotype. The chain has TRBV11-2 and TRBJ2-1; a weak D match, TRBD2 (5 bases). V dropped 2 bases and J dropped 6 bases, with 8 bases sitting between them. Germline CDR1 reads SGHAT; CDR2 reads FQNNGV. This CDR3 is built from 13 residues. The CDR3 DNA is TGTGCCAGCAGCTTACTAGCTACCAATGAGCAGTTCTTC. This sequence encodes CASSLLATNEQFF.

Many counts were recorded for this clonotype. The chain employs TRBV7-9 and TRBJ2-3; maybe TRBD2 (6 bases). Germline CDR1 reads SEHNR; CDR2 reads FQNEAQ (reference sequence). The V and J ends lost 7 bases and 5 bases respectively, with 7 bases between them. This CDR3 region has 11 residues. The CDR3 loop is CASNSGDTQYF. The CDR3 nucleotides are TGTGCCAGCAATAGCGGAGATACGCAGTATTTT.

The chain couples TRBV7-2 to TRBJ1-2; 7 nucleotides match TRBD1. Germline V lookup: CDR1 SGHTA, CDR2 FQGNSA. CDR3 length equals 13 residues. V lost 7 bases and J lost 4; bases outside the gene matches: 6. CDR3 in amino acids: CASTPGGVYGYTF. Here the CDR3 DNA reads TGTGCCAGCACCCCAGGGGGGGTCTATGGCTACACCTTC.

This clonotype was seen a handful of times. This chain links TRBV5-1 with TRBJ2-1, with D tentatively TRBD2 (6 bases). Germline V gives CDR1 SGHRS, CDR2 YFSETQ. This CDR3 comprises 19 residues. The V and J ends lost 0 bases and 0 bases respectively, with 19 bases between them. The CDR3 DNA reads TGCGCCAGCAGCTTGGCTCCCCCTGGGGGAGGCGGCTCCTACAATGAGCAGTTCTTC. Protein sequence: CASSLAPPGGGGSYNEQFF.

This clonotype occurred many times. The V call is TRBV10-3, the J call TRBJ2-1; a weak D match, TRBD2 (7 bases). With 4 bases removed from V and 5 bases from J, the gap between germline ends came to 12 bases. The CDR3 has 14 residues. Germline V gives CDR1 ENHRY, CDR2 SYGVKD. CDR3 sequence: CAISGRGRDNEQFF. Written as DNA, the CDR3 is TGTGCCATCAGTGGGCGGGGGCGCGACAATGAGCAGTTCTTC.

In its sample, this clonotype was seen many times. The rearrangement links TRBV7-2 to TRBJ2-3; 8 nucleotides line up with TRBD1. The junction had 10 bases not matched to a gene; V was cut back by 6 bases and J by 5 bases. The germline V gene has CDR1 SGHTA and CDR2 FQGNSA. The CDR3 is made up of 15 amino acids. The chain's CDR3 is CASRRDRGGGDTQYF. The CDR3 nucleotides read TGTGCCAGCAGACGAGACAGGGGTGGGGGAGATACGCAGTATTTT.

Points on this clonotype: This may be a read error: a much more frequent sequence differs by one nucleotide. V and J are TRBV3-1 and TRBJ2-3, with a possible D match to TRBD1 (5 bases). Germline V gene sequence: CDR1 LGHDT, CDR2 YNNKEL (reference sequence). The CDR3 is 15 amino acids. Here the CDR3 reads CASSQDGADTDSQYF. CDR3 DNA sequence: TGTGCCAGCAGCCAAGATGGGGCGGACACAGATTCGCAGTATTTT.

The sample holds many counts of this clonotype. This chain links TRBV4-2 with TRBJ2-1; D uncertain. CDR3 length equals 19 residues. V lost 0 bases to trimming and J lost 5 bases, with 23 bases between them. Germline CDR1 LGHNA, CDR2 YNFKEQ. CDR3 region: CASSQDGRGAPGLDNEQFF. The CDR3 nucleotides are TGTGCCAGCAGCCAAGATGGGCGAGGAGCCCCCGGTCTGGACAATGAGCAGTTCTTC.

The sample holds a few counts of this clonotype. The rearrangement joins TRBV11-2 to TRBJ1-5, with no clear D. V lost 4 bases to trimming and J lost 7 bases, with 8 bases between them. The V gene's germline CDR1 is SGHAT and CDR2 FQNNGV. The CDR3 is 12 amino acids. The CDR3 is CASSSGLQPQHF. DNA of the CDR3: TGTGCCAGCAGCTCAGGACTCCAGCCCCAGCATTTT.

This clonotype was observed many times. The chain uses TRBV10-2 and TRBJ2-1, with unresolved D. The V end was cut by 2 bases, the J end by 2 bases, with 4 bases between. Germline lookup yields CDR1 WSHSY and CDR2 SAAADI. The CDR3 has 13 amino acids. The CDR3 DNA sequence: TGCGCCAGCAGTGAGGGACCCTACAATGAGCAGTTCTTC. It specifies CASSEGPYNEQFF.

This clonotype was detected ten times or more. This chain joins TRBV7-2 and TRBJ2-3, with 10 bases fitting TRBD2. Unmatched junction bases numbered 2, after V lost 1 base and J lost 4 bases. CDR3 size: 15 residues. From germline, CDR1 is SGHTA and CDR2 FQGNSA. CDR3 sequence: CASSLGAGGPDTQYF. DNA for the CDR3: TGTGCCAGCAGCTTAGGAGCGGGAGGGCCAGATACGCAGTATTTT.

This clonotype was seen only a few times. The rearrangement joins TRBV11-2 to TRBJ1-4; 10 bases line up with TRBD1. Germline loops: CDR1 SGHAT, CDR2 FQNNGV. CDR3 length: 14 amino acids. The ends lost 3 bases at V and 8 bases at J; junction bases unmatched: 3. CDR3: CASSFGQGEEKLFF. Here the CDR3 DNA reads TGTGCCAGCAGCTTCGGACAGGGGGAAGAAAAACTGTTTTTT.

By its share, this clonotype is medium-sized. V gene TRBV7-2 combines with J gene TRBJ2-1, with D unclear. The CDR3 spans 14 residues. The germline CDR1 and CDR2 sequences are SGHTA and FQGNSA. Trimming left V 8 bases short and J 0 bases short, with 11 bases between. The CDR3 DNA sequence: TGTGCCAGCCAAGGGTCTAGCTCCTACAATGAGCAGTTCTTC. Protein sequence: CASQGSSSYNEQFF.

The chain links TRBV30 to TRBJ1-5, with a tentative D call TRBD1 (6 bases). The V end was cut by 1 base, the J end by 5 bases, with 9 bases between. The V gene's germline CDR1 is GTSNPN and CDR2 SVGIG (reference sequence). The CDR3 runs to 13 residues. In DNA, the CDR3 is TGTGCCTGGAGTGACAGGGAATATCAGCCCCAGCATTTT. Its protein product is CAWSDREYQPQHF.

This clonotype was detected many times. The chain has TRBV4-3 and TRBJ2-7; tentative D call: TRBD1 (5 bases). V was cut by 5 bases and J by 2 bases, with 13 bases left in between. This CDR3 has 14 residues. Germline CDR1 and CDR2: LGHNA and YSLEER. DNA for the CDR3: TGCGCCAGCAGCTTAGACAGTGGACCCTACGAGCAGTACTTC. Its protein product is CASSLDSGPYEQYF.

This clonotype was recorded many times. The rearrangement links TRBV5-4 to TRBJ2-1; 12 bases line up with TRBD2. The CDR3 loop spans 15 amino acids. The germline CDR1 and CDR2 sequences are SGHNT and YYREEE (reference sequence). J lost 9 bases, V lost 4 bases, and 8 bases had no gene match. CDR3 protein: CASSPGTSGYSEQFF. CDR3 DNA sequence: TGTGCCAGCAGCCCTGGGACTAGCGGGTATAGTGAGCAGTTCTTC.

In its sample, this clonotype was seen a few times. CDR3 sequence: CASRGRAVLTDTQYF. CDR3 nucleotide sequence: TGTGCCAGCAGGGGGAGGGCGGTCCTCACAGATACGCAGTATTTT. This chain connects TRBV12-3 or TRBV12-4 to TRBJ2-3; TRBD2 aligns across 7 bases. CDR3 length: 15 residues. The ends lost 6 bases at V and 2 bases at J; junction bases unmatched: 8.

The table lists this clonotype with many counts. CDR3 residues: CASSFHEQFF. Written as DNA, the CDR3 is TGTGCCAGCAGCTTCCATGAGCAGTTCTTC. This rearrangement joins TRBV11-2 to TRBJ2-1; the D is unclear. Per germline, CDR1 SGHAT and CDR2 FQNNGV. This CDR3 is built from 10 residues. V lost 3 bases and J 8 bases, leaving 2 bases between the germline ends.

In its sample, this clonotype was seen many times. This chain connects TRBV5-1 to TRBJ1-4, with a weak D call TRBD1 (6 bases). The CDR3 totals 14 residues. Trimming cost V 2 bases and J 8 bases, with 13 bases left between them. The germline gives CDR1 SGHRS, CDR2 YFSETQ. CDR3 nucleotides: TGCGCCAGCAGCTTACAGGGTCGGGGCGAAAAACTGTTTTTT. This translates into CASSLQGRGEKLFF.

This clonotype was recorded at least ten times. The rearrangement links TRBV7-3 to TRBJ2-2, with 10 bases fitting TRBD1. There are 15 residues in the CDR3. Germline V lookup: CDR1 SGHTA, CDR2 FQGTGA. J lost 3 bases, V lost 3 bases, and 1 base had no gene match. The CDR3 is CASSLTGGDTGELFF. Written as DNA, the CDR3 is TGTGCCAGCAGCTTGACAGGGGGCGACACCGGGGAGCTGTTTTTT.

This clonotype has a count of ten or more. The chain recombines TRBV6-2 or TRBV6-3 with TRBJ2-7, with D possibly TRBD2 on 6 matching bases. Per germline, CDR1 MNHEY and CDR2 SVGEGT. CDR3 length equals 13 residues. Trimming removed 4 bases from V and 6 bases from J, with 13 bases in between. The CDR3 nucleotides read TGTGCCAGCAGTTCAGGAGGGTTGGGCGAGCAGTACTTC. Translating it yields CASSSGGLGEQYF.

Many counts were recorded for this clonotype. This chain connects TRBV10-3 to TRBJ2-3, with 8 bases lining up with TRBD1. Germline CDR1 ENHRY, CDR2 SYGVKD. The CDR3 runs 15 residues. Trimming took 6 bases from V and 1 from J; bases not matched to a gene: 6. The CDR3 DNA follows: TGTGCCATCAGCCCGGACAGGGCCGGCACAGATACGCAGTATTTT. Protein sequence: CAISPDRAGTDTQYF.

This clonotype has at least ten counts. The chain links TRBV3-1 to TRBJ2-7; 10 nucleotides line up with TRBD2. CDR1 is LGHDT, CDR2 YNNKEL, per germline (reference sequence). This CDR3 contains 16 residues. V lost 4 bases and J lost 2; bases outside the gene matches: 8. This CDR3 reads CASSPQLTSGPYEQYF. The CDR3 region has the DNA TGTGCCAGCAGCCCGCAATTGACTAGCGGGCCCTACGAGCAGTACTTC.

This clonotype was seen a few times. The chain has TRBV2 and TRBJ2-1, with D possibly matching TRBD1 (5 bases). Between the trimmed V and J ends, which lost 5 bases and 0 bases, there was a span of 17 bases. The CDR3 covers 17 residues. CDR1 is SNHLY and CDR2 is FYNNEI in the germline V gene. CDR3 coding DNA: TGTGCCAGCAGTCTCGAAAAGGGGCCGAGCTCCTACAATGAGCAGTTCTTC. It encodes CASSLEKGPSSYNEQFF.